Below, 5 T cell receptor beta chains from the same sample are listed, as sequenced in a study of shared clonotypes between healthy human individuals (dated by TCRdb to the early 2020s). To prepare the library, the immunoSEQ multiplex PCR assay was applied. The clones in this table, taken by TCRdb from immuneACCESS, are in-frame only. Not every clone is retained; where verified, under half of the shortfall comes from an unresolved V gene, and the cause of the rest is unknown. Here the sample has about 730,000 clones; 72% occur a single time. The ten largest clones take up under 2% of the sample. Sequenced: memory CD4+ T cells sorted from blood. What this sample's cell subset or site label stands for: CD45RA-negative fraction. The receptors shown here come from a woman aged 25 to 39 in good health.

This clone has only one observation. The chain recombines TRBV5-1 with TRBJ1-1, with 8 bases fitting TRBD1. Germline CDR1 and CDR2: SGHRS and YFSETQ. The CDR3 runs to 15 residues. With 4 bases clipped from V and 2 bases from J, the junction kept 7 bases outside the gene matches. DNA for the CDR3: TGCGCCAGCAGCAAGGAGGACAGGGTAAACACTGAAGCTTTCTTT. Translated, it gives CASSKEDRVNTEAFF.

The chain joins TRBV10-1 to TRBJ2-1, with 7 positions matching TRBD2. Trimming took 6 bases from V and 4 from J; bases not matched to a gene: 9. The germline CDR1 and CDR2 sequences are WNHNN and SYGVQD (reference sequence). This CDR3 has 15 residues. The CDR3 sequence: CASSPTSASYNEQFF. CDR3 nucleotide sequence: TGCGCCAGCAGCCCAACTAGCGCCTCTTACAATGAGCAGTTCTTC.

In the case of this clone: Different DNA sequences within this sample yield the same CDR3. The DNA of the CDR3 is TGTGCCAGCAGTCGAGGCTCCTACGAGCAGTACTTC. It translates to CASSRGSYEQYF. The chain uses TRBV2 and TRBJ2-7; the D is unclear. This CDR3 comprises 12 residues. Trimming shortened V by 5 bases and J by 0 bases, and 5 bases separated the two germline ends. Per the germline V gene, CDR1 is SNHLY and CDR2 is FYNNEI.

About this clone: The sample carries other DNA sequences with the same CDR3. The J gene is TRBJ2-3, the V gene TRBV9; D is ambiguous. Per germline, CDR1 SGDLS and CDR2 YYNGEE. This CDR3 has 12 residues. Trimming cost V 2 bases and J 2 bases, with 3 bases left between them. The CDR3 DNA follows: TGTGCCAGCAGCGTTTCCACAGATACGCAGTATTTT. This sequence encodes CASSVSTDTQYF.

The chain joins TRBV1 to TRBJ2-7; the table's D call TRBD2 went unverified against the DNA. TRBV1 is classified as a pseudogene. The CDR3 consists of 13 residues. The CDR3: CTSRRSSPYEQYF. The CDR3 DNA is TGCACCAGCCGTAGGAGCTCGCCCTACGAGCAGTACTTC.